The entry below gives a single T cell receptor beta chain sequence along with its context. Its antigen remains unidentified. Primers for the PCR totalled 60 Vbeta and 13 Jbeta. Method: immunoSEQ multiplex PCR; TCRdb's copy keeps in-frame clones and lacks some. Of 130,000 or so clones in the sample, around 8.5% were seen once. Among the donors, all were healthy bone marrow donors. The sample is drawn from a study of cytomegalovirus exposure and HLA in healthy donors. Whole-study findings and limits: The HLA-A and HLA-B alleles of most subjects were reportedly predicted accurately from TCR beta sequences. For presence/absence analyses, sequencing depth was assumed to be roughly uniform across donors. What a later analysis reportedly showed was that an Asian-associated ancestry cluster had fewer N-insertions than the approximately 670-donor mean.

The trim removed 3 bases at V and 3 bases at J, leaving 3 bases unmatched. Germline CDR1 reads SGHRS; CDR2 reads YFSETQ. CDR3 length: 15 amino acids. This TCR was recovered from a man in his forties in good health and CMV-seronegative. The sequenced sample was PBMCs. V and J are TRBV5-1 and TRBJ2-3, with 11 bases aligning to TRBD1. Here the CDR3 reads CASSWDRGETDTQYF. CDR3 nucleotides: TGCGCCAGCAGCTGGGACAGGGGGGAGACAGATACGCAGTATTTT.